Listed below are T cell receptor beta chains from one sample, sequenced in a study of blood T cell repertoires in COVID-19. The data were produced by immunoSEQ multiplex PCR, yet TCRdb's version contains in-frame clones alone and is incomplete. Among around 47,000 clones listed, 87% were seen once. The sequenced sample was peripheral blood. The receptors here all came from a man aged 40-50 years with COVID-19, enrolled during active disease. Each CDR3 is given without its conserved first and last residue. The order of the fields is V gene, clone size, J gene, D gene, CDR3 protein. D genes are given only for firm matches. Clone size is not always given. Where it is, it says once, few, many or a class for expanded clones.

>TRBV14|.|TRBJ1-1|TRBD1
ASSVDRGVTNTEAF
>TRBV28|.|TRBJ1-1|.
ASSAGLMNTEAF
>TRBV12-3/TRBV12-4|few|TRBJ1-1|TRBD1
ASSGTGTSEAF
>TRBV29-1|.|TRBJ2-1|.
SVSSRDTYYNEQF
>TRBV20-1|.|TRBJ1-1|.
SARLNTEAF
>TRBV29-1|once|TRBJ1-1|.
SVEDRVGTEAF
>TRBV6-5|.|TRBJ1-5|TRBD1
ASSYQDRVAQPQH
>TRBV16|.|TRBJ2-1|.
ASSQWREEQF
>TRBV2|.|TRBJ1-6|TRBD1
AKRTGGGNSYNSPLH
>TRBV29-1|.|TRBJ2-5|TRBD2
SVVASGGAQETQY
>TRBV9|few|TRBJ2-1|.
ASSATLNEQF
>TRBV4-1|.|TRBJ1-5|.
ASSQEFPGVNQPQH
>TRBV7-7|.|TRBJ2-1|TRBD2
ASSLGVSGGAGSYNEQF
>TRBV3-1/TRBV3-2|once|TRBJ2-1|TRBD2
ASSHYPRGLGGNEQF
>TRBV27|few|TRBJ1-1|.
ASSLITGTEAF
>TRBV19|few|TRBJ2-1|TRBD2
ASSIGSAGGYNEQF
>TRBV3-1/TRBV3-2|.|TRBJ2-3|TRBD1
ASSTGEADTQY
>TRBV7-9|few|TRBJ1-6|TRBD1
ASSRQSGQFNSPLH